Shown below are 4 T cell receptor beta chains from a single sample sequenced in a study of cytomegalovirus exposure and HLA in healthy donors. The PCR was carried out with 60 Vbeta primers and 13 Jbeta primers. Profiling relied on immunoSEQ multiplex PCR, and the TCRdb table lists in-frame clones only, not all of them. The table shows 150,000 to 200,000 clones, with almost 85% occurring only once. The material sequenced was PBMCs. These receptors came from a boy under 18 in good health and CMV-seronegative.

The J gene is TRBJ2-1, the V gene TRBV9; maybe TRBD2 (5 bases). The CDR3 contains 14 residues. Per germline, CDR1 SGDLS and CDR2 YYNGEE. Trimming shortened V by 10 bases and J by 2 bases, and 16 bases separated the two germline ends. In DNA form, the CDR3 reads TGTGCCTCCGCTGGAGGAGATGCCTACAATGAGCAGTTCTTC. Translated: CASAGGDAYNEQFF.

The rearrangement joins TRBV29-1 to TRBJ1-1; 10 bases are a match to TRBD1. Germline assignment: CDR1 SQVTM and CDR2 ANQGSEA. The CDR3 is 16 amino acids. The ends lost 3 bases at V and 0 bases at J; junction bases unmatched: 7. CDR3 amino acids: CSVEWRDRGLNTEAFF. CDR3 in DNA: TGCAGCGTTGAGTGGCGAGACAGGGGGCTGAACACTGAAGCTTTCTTT.

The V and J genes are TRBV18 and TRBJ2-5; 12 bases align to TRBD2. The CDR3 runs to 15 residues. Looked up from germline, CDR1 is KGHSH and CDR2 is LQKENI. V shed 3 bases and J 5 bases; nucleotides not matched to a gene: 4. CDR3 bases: TGTGCCAGCTCACCCGTTACTAGCGGGAGGGAGACCCAGTACTTC. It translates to CASSPVTSGRETQYF.

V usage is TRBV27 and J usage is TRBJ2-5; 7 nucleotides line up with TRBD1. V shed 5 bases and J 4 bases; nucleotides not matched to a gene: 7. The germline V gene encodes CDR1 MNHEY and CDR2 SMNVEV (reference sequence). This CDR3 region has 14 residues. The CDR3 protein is CASSDRQGRETQYF. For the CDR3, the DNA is TGTGCCAGCAGTGACCGACAGGGTAGAGAGACCCAGTACTTC.